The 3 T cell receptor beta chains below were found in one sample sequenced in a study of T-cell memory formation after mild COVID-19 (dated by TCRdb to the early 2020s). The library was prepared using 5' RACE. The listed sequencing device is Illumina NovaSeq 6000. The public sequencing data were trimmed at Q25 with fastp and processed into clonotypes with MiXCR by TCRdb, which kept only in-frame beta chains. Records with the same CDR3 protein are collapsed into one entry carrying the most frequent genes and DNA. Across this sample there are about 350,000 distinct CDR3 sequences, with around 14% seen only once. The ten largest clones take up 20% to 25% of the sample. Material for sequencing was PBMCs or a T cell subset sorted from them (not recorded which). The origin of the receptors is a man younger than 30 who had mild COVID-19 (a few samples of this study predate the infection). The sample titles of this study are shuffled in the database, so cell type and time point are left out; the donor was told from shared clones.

The CDR3 bases are TGCGCCAGCAGCCAAGGGGGACAGGAAGAGCAGTACTTC. It translates to CASSQGGQEEQYF. This chain joins TRBV4-1 and TRBJ2-7, with 8 bases aligning to TRBD1. V was pared by 1 base and J by 7 bases, with 3 bases of the junction left unmatched. Germline V lookup: CDR1 MGHRA, CDR2 YSYEKL. The CDR3 sequence is 13 residues long.

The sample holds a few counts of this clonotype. CDR3 sequence (DNA): TGTGCCAGCAGCTTAGACGGCAGGGAAACCGGGGAGCTGTTTTTT. This gives the protein CASSLDGRETGELFF. The rearrangement joins TRBV7-2 to TRBJ2-2, with a tentative D call TRBD1 (5 bases). Germline V lookup: CDR1 SGHTA, CDR2 FQGNSA. CDR3 length equals 15 residues. V was pared by 1 base and J by 5 bases, with 11 bases between.

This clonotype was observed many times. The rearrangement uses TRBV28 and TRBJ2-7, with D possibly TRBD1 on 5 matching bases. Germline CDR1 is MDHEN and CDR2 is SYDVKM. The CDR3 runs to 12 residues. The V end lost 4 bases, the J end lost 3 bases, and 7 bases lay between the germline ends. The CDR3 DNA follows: TGTGCCAGCAGTTCAGACAGCTACGAGCAGTACGTC. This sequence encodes CASSSDSYEQYV.